The next 30 T cell receptor beta chains were all read from a single sample in a study of blood T cell repertoires in COVID-19. Clones were sequenced by immunoSEQ multiplex PCR, and TCRdb holds only the in-frame ones, with some missing. The top ten hold 3.6% of the sample, which has a few hundred thousand clones, about 86% seen once. What was sequenced was peripheral blood. The origin of the receptors is a man between 18 and 29 years old with active or convalescent COVID-19.

This chain joins TRBV5-6 and TRBJ2-5; TRBD1 might be the D (5 bases). V lost 3 bases and J 8 bases, leaving 20 bases between the germline ends. This CDR3 comprises 15 residues. Germline assignment: CDR1 SGHDT and CDR2 YYEEEE. CDR3 residues: CASSYKWGSHITQYF. Here the CDR3 DNA reads TGTGCCAGCAGCTACAAATGGGGCAGTCACATAACCCAGTACTTC.

The sample holds a few counts of this clone. The chain links TRBV11-2 to TRBJ1-5; D is unclear. The CDR3 sequence is 15 residues long. V shed 0 bases and J shed 5 bases, with 11 bases lying between them. CDR1 SGHAT and CDR2 FQNNGV come from the germline V gene. Here the CDR3 reads CASSLEGRRDQPQHF. As DNA, the CDR3 is TGTGCCAGCAGCTTAGAAGGCAGGCGTGATCAGCCCCAGCATTTT.

V is TRBV6-2 or TRBV6-3 and J is TRBJ1-5; D uncertain. Germline CDR1 is MNHEY and CDR2 is SVGEGT. Trimming removed 2 bases from V and 7 bases from J, with 21 bases in between. This CDR3 is built from 17 residues. The CDR3 nucleotides are TGTGCCAGCAGTTACCCCGGCTCGGGGAGGGCTGACCAGCCCCAGCATTTT. Translating it yields CASSYPGSGRADQPQHF.

The chain is built from TRBV2 and TRBJ1-6; a possible D gene is TRBD1 (6 bases). The V gene lost 3 bases and the J gene lost 8 bases, with 14 bases spanning the gap. The V gene's germline CDR1 is SNHLY and CDR2 FYNNEI. There are 15 residues in the CDR3. The CDR3 reads CASSDTGIGYSPLHF. CDR3 nucleotides: TGTGCCAGCAGTGATACAGGGATAGGCTATTCACCCCTCCACTTT.

DNA of the CDR3: TGTGCCAGCAGCCTCGACAGGGCGTCAAACGAGCAGTACTTC. Translating it yields CASSLDRASNEQYF. This sequence joins TRBV7-9 and TRBJ2-7; TRBD1 aligns across 7 bases. Germline V gives CDR1 SEHNR, CDR2 FQNEAQ (reference sequence). CDR3 length: 14 residues. The V segment lost 5 bases and the J segment 5 bases; nucleotides outside the gene matches: 9.

This clone appeared a few times. The rearrangement uses TRBV2 and TRBJ2-1; TRBD2 agrees at 12 bases. CDR1 is SNHLY, CDR2 FYNNEI, per germline. This CDR3 is 14 amino acids long. After removal of 7 bases from V and 8 bases from J, the junction contained 6 bases not matched to a gene. CDR3 sequence: CASTPSGGADEQFF. CDR3 nucleotides: TGTGCCAGCACCCCTAGCGGGGGGGCCGATGAGCAGTTCTTC.

CDR3 coding DNA: TGCGCCAGCAGCCAAGACAGGACTACCCAAGAGACCCAGTACTTC. This encodes CASSQDRTTQETQYF. The chain couples TRBV4-1 to TRBJ2-5; perhaps TRBD2 as D (6 bases). This CDR3 comprises 15 residues. Germline V gene data show CDR1 as MGHRA and CDR2 as YSYEKL. V lost 0 bases, J lost 1 base, and 9 bases lay in between.

V and J are TRBV11-2 and TRBJ2-7; TRBD2 might be the D (6 bases). The length of the CDR3 is 13 residues. With 5 bases removed from V and 5 bases from J, the gap between germline ends came to 13 bases. The germline gives CDR1 SGHAT, CDR2 FQNNGV. The chain's CDR3 is CASSPTRAHEQYF. The CDR3 DNA reads as TGTGCCAGCAGCCCGACTAGGGCCCACGAGCAGTACTTC.

Here the CDR3 DNA reads TGTGCCAGTAGTACTAGAGATGGCTCCTTGGTAGATACGCAGTATTTT. Translated, it gives CASSTRDGSLVDTQYF. The rearrangement links TRBV19 to TRBJ2-3; D remains unclear. The CDR3 runs to 16 residues. V was pared by 4 bases and J by 5 bases, with 19 bases between. The germline V gene has CDR1 LNHDA and CDR2 SQIVND (reference sequence).

The chain links TRBV4-1 to TRBJ2-5; D not certain. The CDR3 consists of 15 residues. V shed 4 bases and J shed 3 bases, with 15 bases lying between them. Germline CDR1 is MGHRA and CDR2 is YSYEKL. This CDR3 reads CASSRLQHFEETQYF. The CDR3 DNA is TGCGCCAGCAGCCGCCTACAGCATTTTGAAGAGACCCAGTACTTC.

This clone was detected many times. The V and J genes are TRBV5-1 and TRBJ1-2; D is uncertain. Between the trimmed V and J ends, which lost 6 bases and 4 bases, there was a span of 16 bases. Germline V CDR1 and CDR2: SGHRS, YFSETQ. This CDR3 comprises 14 residues. CDR3 coding DNA: TGCGCCAGCAACAAGGGTCGGGGTCCCTATGGCTACACCTTC. Amino acid sequence: CASNKGRGPYGYTF.

J is TRBJ2-1 and V is TRBV7-9; D may be TRBD2 (7 bases). With 3 bases removed from V and 10 bases from J, the gap between germline ends came to 19 bases. The length of the CDR3 is 15 residues. Germline V gene data show CDR1 as SEHNR and CDR2 as FQNEAQ (reference sequence). As DNA, the CDR3 is TGTGCCAGCAGCTTGTCAACGGGGGGCCTTAGGGAGCAGTTCTTC. Protein: CASSLSTGGLREQFF.

The rearrangement links TRBV7-2 to TRBJ2-1, with unresolved D. The CDR3 is 15 amino acids. Germline V gene sequence: CDR1 SGHTA, CDR2 FQGNSA. Trimming took 5 bases from V and 5 from J, leaving 16 bases between them. The CDR3 loop reads CASSPWATVNNEQFF. The CDR3 DNA reads as TGTGCCAGCAGCCCCTGGGCCACCGTCAACAATGAGCAGTTCTTC. Using reference TRBV7-2 and TRBJ2-1 for the parts outside the CDR3, the full variable domain is GAGVSQSPSNKVTEKGKDVELRCDPISGHTALYWYRQSLGQGLEFLIYFQGNSAPDKSGLPSDRFSAERTGGSVSTLTIQRTQQEDSAVYLCASSPWATVNNEQFFGPGTRLTVL.

The genes are TRBV2 and TRBJ2-1; TRBD2 matches at 9 bases. Germline values: CDR1 SNHLY, CDR2 FYNNEI. This CDR3 region has 14 residues. The CDR3 loop is CASIPSGGLNEQFF. The CDR3 coding sequence is TGTGCGTCTATCCCCAGCGGGGGGTTAAATGAGCAGTTCTTC.

The chain recombines TRBV19 with TRBJ2-5; D possibly corresponds to TRBD1 (5 bases). The germline V gene has CDR1 LNHDA and CDR2 SQIVND (reference sequence). This CDR3 contains 15 residues. V lost 8 bases and J lost 7, with 23 bases in between. Here the CDR3 reads CASQNFREGPGTQYF. As DNA, the CDR3 is TGTGCCAGTCAGAACTTCAGGGAAGGGCCGGGGACCCAGTACTTC.

The chain links TRBV9 to TRBJ2-7; 7 bases are shared with TRBD1. The CDR3 is 16 residues long. Losses at the gene ends were 4 bases for V and 3 bases for J; bases not matched to a gene: 13. Germline CDR1 is SGDLS and CDR2 is YYNGEE. The CDR3 nucleotides are TGTGCCAGCAGCCCCGGGAAATGGGACAGAAGCTACGAGCAGTACTTC. This sequence encodes CASSPGKWDRSYEQYF.

The rearrangement uses TRBV5-1 and TRBJ2-1; 11 bases agree with TRBD2. Germline assignment: CDR1 SGHRS and CDR2 YFSETQ. The length of the CDR3 is 18 residues. V lost 0 bases, J lost 5 bases, and 10 bases stayed unmatched. The CDR3 DNA reads as TGCGCCAGCAGCTTGGGTTACTCCGGGACTAGCGGAGACAATGAGCAGTTCTTC. It is translated as CASSLGYSGTSGDNEQFF. Drawing the rest from reference TRBV5-1 and TRBJ2-1, the complete variable domain is KAGVTQTPRYLIKTRGQQVTLSCSPISGHRSVSWYQQTPGQGLQFLFEYFSETQRNKGNFPGRFSGRQFSNSRSEMNVSTLELGDSALYLCASSLGYSGTSGDNEQFFGPGTRLTVL.

The V and J genes are TRBV30 and TRBJ2-1, with a tentative D call TRBD1 (6 bases). V was cut by 1 base and J by 4 bases, with 11 bases left in between. The CDR3 runs to 14 residues. Germline V gene lookup returns CDR1 GTSNPN and CDR2 SVGIG (reference sequence). The DNA of the CDR3 is TGTGCCTGGAGTGGGGACACGGTTTACAATGAGCAGTTCTTC. Its translation is CAWSGDTVYNEQFF. The full variable domain, its missing parts supplied by reference TRBV30 and TRBJ2-1, is SQTIHQWPATLVQPVGSPLSLECTVEGTSNPNLYWYRQAAGRGLQLLFYSVGIGQISSEVPQNLSASRPQDRQFILSSKKLLLSDSGFYLCAWSGDTVYNEQFFGPGTRLTVL.

This clone has only a few counts. This chain connects TRBV3-1 (or the pseudogene TRBV3-2) to TRBJ2-7, with D unclear. Germline V gene data show CDR1 as LGHDT and CDR2 as YNNKEL (reference sequence). The length of the CDR3 is 14 residues. Deletions cut 1 base from V and 0 bases from J, with 7 bases between. CDR3 loop: CASSQVSNSYEQYF. CDR3 sequence (DNA): TGTGCCAGCAGCCAAGTGTCTAACTCCTACGAGCAGTACTTC.

The chain employs TRBV7-2 and TRBJ2-3; the D gene is possibly TRBD2 (7 bases). Between the trimmed V and J ends, which lost 5 bases and 5 bases, there was a span of 17 bases. Germline CDR1 reads SGHTA; CDR2 reads FQGNSA. The CDR3 consists of 15 residues. CDR3 sequence (DNA): TGTGCCAGCAGCCCGTTCGGGGGGCAGAAAGATACGCAGTATTTT. Translating gives CASSPFGGQKDTQYF.

J is TRBJ2-3 and V is TRBV4-1, with a tentative D call TRBD1 (6 bases). Germline V gene data show CDR1 as MGHRA and CDR2 as YSYEKL. CDR3 size: 16 residues. V was pared by 0 bases and J by 2 bases, with 12 bases between. In DNA form, the CDR3 reads TGCGCCAGCAGCCAAGATCTCCAGGGGCTCACAGATACGCAGTATTTT. The encoded protein is CASSQDLQGLTDTQYF.

The V call is TRBV28, the J call TRBJ1-1; TRBD1 matches 7 bases. CDR1 is MDHEN and CDR2 is SYDVKM in the germline V gene. V lost 7 bases and J lost 5; bases outside the gene matches: 7. This CDR3 has 13 amino acids. CDR3 sequence (DNA): TGTGCCAGCATTAGGGGGCTGGGTACTGAAGCTTTCTTT. Translation gives CASIRGLGTEAFF.

The J gene is TRBJ2-7, the V gene TRBV20-1; no firm D call. The V gene's germline CDR1 is DFQATT and CDR2 SNEGSKA (reference sequence). The CDR3 is 11 residues long. Trimming shortened V by 6 bases and J by 4 bases, and 10 bases separated the two germline ends. As DNA, the CDR3 is TGCAGTGCCATAAACAAGTACGAGCAGTACTTC. Its protein is CSAINKYEQYF.

This chain connects TRBV5-1 to TRBJ2-7; 8 bases line up with TRBD1. V was clipped by 5 bases and J by 5 bases; unmatched bases: 9. The CDR3 has 14 amino acids. The germline V gene encodes CDR1 SGHRS and CDR2 YFSETQ. CDR3 bases: TGCGCCAGCAGACCAGGCAGGGGGCGGCACGAGCAGTACTTC. It codes for CASRPGRGRHEQYF. The whole variable domain, filled in from reference TRBV5-1 and TRBJ2-7, reads KAGVTQTPRYLIKTRGQQVTLSCSPISGHRSVSWYQQTPGQGLQFLFEYFSETQRNKGNFPGRFSGRQFSNSRSEMNVSTLELGDSALYLCASRPGRGRHEQYFGPGTRLTVT.

The chain couples TRBV11-2 to TRBJ1-2, with D perhaps matching TRBD1 (5 bases). V dropped 5 bases and J dropped 4 bases, with 8 bases sitting between them. The germline V gene encodes CDR1 SGHAT and CDR2 FQNNGV. This CDR3 has 12 residues. Written as DNA, the CDR3 is TGTGCCAGCAGCGTGGGACTCTATGGCTACACCTTC. It encodes CASSVGLYGYTF.

CDR3 sequence (DNA): TGTGCCAGCTTTCCGGGACTAGCGGAACAAGAGACCCAGTACTTC. Protein sequence: CASFPGLAEQETQYF. The chain has TRBV6-5 and TRBJ2-5, with 11 bases matching TRBD2. V lost 8 bases and J lost 2; bases outside the gene matches: 7. Germline CDR1 MNHEY, CDR2 SVGAGI. CDR3 size: 15 residues.

The chain uses TRBV29-1 and TRBJ2-1; 15 positions agree with TRBD2. Germline assignment: CDR1 SQVTM and CDR2 ANQGSEA. The CDR3 totals 15 residues. J was trimmed by 9 bases and V by 6 bases; bases with no gene match: 9. In nucleotides, the CDR3 is TGCAGCGTAGCCGGGACTAGCGGGAGGTATTCTGAGCAGTTCTTC. It specifies CSVAGTSGRYSEQFF.

The CDR3 nucleotides are TGTGCCAGCAGTCGGGCAGGGGCCATGAACACTGAAGCTTTCTTT. Translated, it gives CASSRAGAMNTEAFF. V usage is TRBV6-5 and J usage is TRBJ1-1; TRBD1 is a possible D gene (6 bases). V lost 5 bases to trimming and J lost 0 bases, with 13 bases between them. This CDR3 has 15 amino acids. The germline CDR1 and CDR2 sequences are MNHEY and SVGAGI.

In the case of this clone: The CDR3 does not end in the conserved phenylalanine or tryptophan, so this is likely a read error. V is TRBV7-9 and J is TRBJ1-1, with D possibly being TRBD1 (6 bases). The CDR3 has 13 amino acids. From germline, CDR1 is SEHNR and CDR2 FQNEAQ (reference sequence). V dropped 4 bases and J dropped 7 bases, with 13 bases sitting between them. As DNA, the CDR3 is TGTGCCAGCAGCTCCGTTTCGACAGGTGAAGCTTTCCTT. It translates to CASSSVSTGEAFL.

The chain employs TRBV10-3 and TRBJ2-1, with TRBD1 identical over 10 bases. Germline CDR1 and CDR2: ENHRY and SYGVKD. The V segment lost 4 bases and the J segment 6 bases; nucleotides outside the gene matches: 0. The CDR3 is 13 amino acids. This CDR3 is CAISGQGANEQFF. The CDR3 DNA follows: TGTGCCATCAGTGGACAGGGGGCCAATGAGCAGTTCTTC.